This is a list of T cell receptor beta chains from one sample in a study of T cells after yellow fever vaccination. TCRdb independently ran MiXCR on the 5' RACE reads; one entry per CDR3 protein. The sample shows hundreds of thousands of distinct CDR3 sequences, approximately 3.8% of them seen only once. Here the sequenced sample was PBMCs, taken on the day of the yellow fever booster vaccination. Source of these receptors: a man between 18 and 35 years old who received the YFV17D yellow fever vaccine. Both conserved end residues are part of each CDR3. The order of the fields is J gene, V gene, D gene, clone size, CDR3 DNA, CDR3 protein. D genes are given only for firm matches. Clone size appears in some rows only: once, few, many, or a class for an expanded clone.

>TRBJ2-3|TRBV4-3|-|many
TGCGCCAGCAGCCAAGTCGGAATCACAGATACGCAGTATTTT
CASSQVGITDTQYF
>TRBJ2-2|TRBV7-2|-|many
TGTGCCAGCAGCCAGAGCCCCACCGGGGAGCTGTTTTTT
CASSQSPTGELFF
>TRBJ2-7|TRBV4-1|-|few
TGCGCCAGCAGCCTACCGGGACGGAGCTACGAGCAGTACTTC
CASSLPGRSYEQYF
>TRBJ2-3|TRBV2|-|many
TGTGCCAGCAGTGAAGCGGACGGGGCCGGATGGGATACGCAGTATTTT
CASSEADGAGWDTQYF
>TRBJ1-1|TRBV12-3/TRBV12-4|-|few
TGTGCCAGCAGTTGGCAAAGGAGCCTGACTGAAGCTTTCTTT
CASSWQRSLTEAFF
>TRBJ2-3|TRBV4-2|TRBD2|many
TGTGCCAGCAGCCTCATGGGGGGGGGCACAGATACGCAGTATTTT
CASSLMGGGTDTQYF
>TRBJ2-7|TRBV7-2|-|many
TGTGCCAGCAGCCCCCAACCGACAGCCTCCTACGAGCAGTACTTC
CASSPQPTASYEQYF
>TRBJ1-2|TRBV7-9|-|few
TGTGCCAGCAGCTTAATCGGGGGTTTATCTGCTGGCTACACCTTC
CASSLIGGLSAGYTF
>TRBJ1-2|TRBV6-1|TRBD1|few
TGTGCCAGCAGCGCAACGGGGGACAGGACCAACTATGGCTACACCTTC
CASSATGDRTNYGYTF
>TRBJ2-5|TRBV5-1|-|many
TGCGCCAGCAGCTCGGCAGAGGGGGAAGAGACCCAGTACTTC
CASSSAEGEETQYF
>TRBJ1-1|TRBV20-1|-|-
TGCAGTGCTTTATATCTGGACACTGAAGCTTTCTTT
CSALYLDTEAFF
>TRBJ1-2|TRBV20-1|TRBD1|many
TGCAGTGTACGACAGGGCTTGGACTATGGCTACACCTTC
CSVRQGLDYGYTF
>TRBJ2-4|TRBV18|-|many
TGTGCCAGCTCACCAGGGGCCAAAAACATTCAGTACTTC
CASSPGAKNIQYF
>TRBJ1-1|TRBV6-5|-|-
TGTGCCAGCAGTTACTCGAAGGACAGCACCCCTAGGTCTATAACCACTGAAGCTTTCTTT
CASSYSKDSTPRSITTEAFF
>TRBJ2-3|TRBV7-8|-|many
TGTGCCAGCAGTCAAGGAGATACGCAGTATTTT
CASSQGDTQYF
>TRBJ1-1|TRBV7-9|TRBD1|few
TGTGCCAGCAGCTTACTGGCGAGGGGGCAAAACACTGAAGCTTTCTTT
CASSLLARGQNTEAFF
>TRBJ1-5|TRBV6-5|-|many
TGTGCCAGCAGTTCCGCCCCCGGCCAGCCCCAGCATTTT
CASSSAPGQPQHF
>TRBJ1-5|TRBV15|TRBD1|many
TGTGCCACCAGCAGAGAACCGAGGACAGGGGACTATAGCAATCAGCCCCAGCATTTT
CATSREPRTGDYSNQPQHF
>TRBJ2-4|TRBV4-3|TRBD2|many
TGCGCCAGCAGCCAATGGACTAGCGGGGCCGTAGCCAAAAACATTCAGTACTTC
CASSQWTSGAVAKNIQYF
>TRBJ1-5|TRBV7-9|-|many
TGTGCCAGCAGCTTAAGCGGCATCGGGGATCAGCCCCAGCATTTT
CASSLSGIGDQPQHF
>TRBJ1-6|TRBV5-6|-|few
TGTGCCAGCAGCTTGGGGGCCGGGAGTATCGGGTCACCCCTCCACTTT
CASSLGAGSIGSPLHF
>TRBJ2-2|TRBV29-1|-|many
TGCAGCGTCGGTCAGAGTCTCACCGGGGAGCTGTTTTTT
CSVGQSLTGELFF
>TRBJ2-1|TRBV7-6|TRBD2|-
TGTGCCAGCAGCAAACTAGCGGGGGGGTGGAATGAGCAGTTCTTC
CASSKLAGGWNEQFF
>TRBJ2-1|TRBV5-4|-|few
TGTGCCAGCAGCCCGGGGAGGAGCTTGTGGAATGAGCAGTTCTTC
CASSPGRSLWNEQFF
>TRBJ2-3|TRBV10-3|-|many
TGTGCCACCGCCACCCGTGATACGCAGTATTTT
CATATRDTQYF
>TRBJ2-6|TRBV5-1|-|many
TGCGCCAGCAGCCCAACCGGTGACCCCAGCTCTGGGGCCAACGTCCTGACTTTC
CASSPTGDPSSGANVLTF
>TRBJ1-1|TRBV6-5|-|-
TGTGCCAGCAGTTCATGGTCTGCTGAAGCTTTCTTT
CASSSWSAEAFF
>TRBJ1-4|TRBV29-1|TRBD1|-
TGCAGCGCCGGGGACAGGGCCCTCTCAGAAAAACTGTTTTTT
CSAGDRALSEKLFF
>TRBJ2-3|TRBV7-2|-|many
TGTGCCAGCAGCTTATTCCAGCGGATCACAGATACGCAGTATTTT
CASSLFQRITDTQYF
>TRBJ2-3|TRBV9|TRBD1|many
TGTGCCAGCACCCAGGGGGCGGGCACAGATACGCAGTATTTT
CASTQGAGTDTQYF
>TRBJ2-4|TRBV5-1|-|many
TGCGCCAGCAGCTTGAAGAGGACAGCTAAAAACATTCAGTACTTC
CASSLKRTAKNIQYF
>TRBJ1-1|TRBV7-9|-|many
TGTGCCAGCAGCTTAGATCGGGGACCCCGGGGGACTGAAGCTTTCTTT
CASSLDRGPRGTEAFF
>TRBJ2-1|TRBV5-1|-|many
TGCGCCAGCAGCCCCGGGGACCGAACTGGTGAGCAGTTCTTC
CASSPGDRTGEQFF
>TRBJ1-4|TRBV6-5|TRBD1|few
TGTGCCAGCAGGAGACAGGGAAATGAAAAACTGTTTTTT
CASRRQGNEKLFF
>TRBJ1-1|TRBV20-1|-|-
TGCAGTGCTAGAGATTACACAGACGGAGCTTTCTTT
CSARDYTDGAFF
>TRBJ1-2|TRBV29-1|TRBD1|many
TGCAGCGTGACAGGGGGAAACTATGGCTACACCTTC
CSVTGGNYGYTF
>TRBJ2-3|TRBV12-3/TRBV12-4|-|many
TGTGCCAGCAGTTTAGTTCTCTACCGAGATACGCAGTATTTT
CASSLVLYRDTQYF
>TRBJ2-1|TRBV27|-|-
TGTGCCAGCAACGGGCTGGACAATGAGCAGTCCTTC
CASNGLDNEQSF
>TRBJ2-3|TRBV27|-|many
TGTGCCAGCAGTTTTGAGGGGCCAGATACGCAGTATTTT
CASSFEGPDTQYF
>TRBJ2-5|TRBV6-2/TRBV6-3|-|many
TGTGCCAGCAGCCTACATGGGGCAGGCATGGCAGAGACCCAGTACTTC
CASSLHGAGMAETQYF
>TRBJ2-7|TRBV23-1|-|few
TGCGCCAGCAGTCAAAAGAGGGTGCCCTACGAGCAGTACTTC
CASSQKRVPYEQYF
>TRBJ1-2|TRBV5-1|-|many
TGCGCCAGCAGCTTGGGGGACCTTAACTATGGCTACACCTTC
CASSLGDLNYGYTF
>TRBJ1-1|TRBV12-3/TRBV12-4|TRBD1|few
TGTGCCAGCAGTACAACAGGGGGCCGCACTGAAGCTTTCTTT
CASSTTGGRTEAFF
>TRBJ1-6|TRBV11-2|-|-
TGTGCCAGCAGCTTGGTGCCTTCACCCCTCCACTTT
CASSLVPSPLHF
>TRBJ2-2|TRBV7-2|-|few
TGTGCCAGCAGCTTTGGCTGGGACACCGGGGAGCTGTTTTTT
CASSFGWDTGELFF
>TRBJ1-1|TRBV10-1|TRBD1|few
TGCGCCAGCAGTGAACTCCCCCTGACAGGGAGCCTGAACACTGAAGCTTTCTTT
CASSELPLTGSLNTEAFF
>TRBJ2-7|TRBV27|-|many
TGTGCCAGCAGTCCACTGACCCCCTACGAGCAGTACTTC
CASSPLTPYEQYF
>TRBJ2-5|TRBV18|-|few
TGTGCCAGCTCACCACCCTCCGGACCGAGAAAACAAGAGACCCAGTACTTC
CASSPPSGPRKQETQYF
>TRBJ1-5|TRBV4-3|-|-
TGCGCCAGCAGCCTATCCACAGGGTCTGAGGGGCCCCAGCATTTT
CASSLSTGSEGPQHF
>TRBJ2-1|TRBV13|TRBD2|-
TGTGCCAGCAGCCCAGCGGGACGGGAGCAGTTCTTC
CASSPAGREQFF
>TRBJ2-2|TRBV6-5|TRBD1|-
TGTGCCAGCAGCCTCCAGGGGGCAGTTGGCGGGGAGCTGTTTTTT
CASSLQGAVGGELFF
>TRBJ2-2|TRBV20-1|-|many
TGCAGTGCTAGAGATTGGAGGGGGGACACCGGGGAGCTGTTTTTT
CSARDWRGDTGELFF
>TRBJ2-2|TRBV27|-|many
TGTGCCAGCAGCCTTCGCTGGGGGGTCGGGGAGCTGTTTTTT
CASSLRWGVGELFF
>TRBJ2-5|TRBV6-5|-|many
TGTGCCAGCACCACACCGAGCCAAGAGACCCAGTACTTC
CASTTPSQETQYF
>TRBJ2-1|TRBV5-1|TRBD2|many
TGCGCCAGCCGCGGGAGCTCCTACAATGAGCAGTTCTTC
CASRGSSYNEQFF
>TRBJ2-7|TRBV7-2|-|many
TGTGCCAGCAGCCCCCGCGCAGGTTCCTACGAGCAGTACTTC
CASSPRAGSYEQYF
>TRBJ1-1|TRBV18|TRBD1|-
TGTGCCAGCTCACCCGGACAGGAGGGGCGTGAAGCTCTCTTT
CASSPGQEGREALF
>TRBJ1-4|TRBV7-6|-|-
TGTGCCAGCAGAACTAGCGCAGGTGAAAAACTGTTTTTT
CASRTSAGEKLFF
>TRBJ1-6|TRBV4-1|-|many
TGCGCCAGCAGCCGGATCGAGCATTCACCCCTCCACTTT
CASSRIEHSPLHF